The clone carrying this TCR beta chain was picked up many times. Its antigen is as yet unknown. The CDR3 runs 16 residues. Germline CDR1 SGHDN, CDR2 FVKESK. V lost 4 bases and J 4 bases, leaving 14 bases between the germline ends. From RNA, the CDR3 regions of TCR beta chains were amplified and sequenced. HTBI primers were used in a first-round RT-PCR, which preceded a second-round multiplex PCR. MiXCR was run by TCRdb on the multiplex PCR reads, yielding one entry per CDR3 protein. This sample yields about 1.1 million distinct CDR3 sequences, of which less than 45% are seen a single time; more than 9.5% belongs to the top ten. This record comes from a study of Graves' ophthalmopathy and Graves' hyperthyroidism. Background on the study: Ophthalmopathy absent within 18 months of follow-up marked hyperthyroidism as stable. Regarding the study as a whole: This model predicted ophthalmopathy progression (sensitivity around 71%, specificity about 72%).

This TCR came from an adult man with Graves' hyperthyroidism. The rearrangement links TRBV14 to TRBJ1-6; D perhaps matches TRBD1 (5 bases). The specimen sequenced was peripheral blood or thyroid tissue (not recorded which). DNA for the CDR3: TGTGCCAGCAGCCTGCGATCGGGGGGTTATAATTCACCCCTCCACTTT. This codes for CASSLRSGGYNSPLHF.